This T cell receptor (beta chain) was profiled in a study of blood T cells in healthy people across ages. V lost 6 bases and J lost 6; bases outside the gene matches: 4. There are 12 residues in the CDR3. Per the germline V gene, CDR1 is DFQATT and CDR2 is SNEGSKA (reference sequence). The authors ran a second PCR of about 7 to 11 cycles using a sample-barcoded 5' primer and a J-beta primer mix. All cDNA molecules were each tagged by a template-switch adaptor with 12 random nucleotides. Each CDR3 protein is one row after TCRdb ran MiXCR on the 5' RACE reads. The table records 600,000 to 1,000,000 distinct CDR3 sequences, just under 25% of them present only once. A note on this clonotype: What it binds is not known.

Points from the study as a whole: The unknown donor CMV status may have confounded expanded clonotype changes.

This same sample was also taken into another study, of T cells of mothers and their children. According to that study: Reads recorded for TCR beta CDR3 numbered over 9.5 million per mother and several million per child.

Sequencing was done on a sample of blood. The V gene is TRBV20-1, the J gene TRBJ2-2, with 7 positions matching TRBD1. The receptor's source is a boy aged 5-17 years in good health. DNA of the CDR3: TGCAGTGCAAACCAGGGGGCCGGGGAGCTGTTTTTT. Translation gives CSANQGAGELFF.